The clone carrying this T cell receptor beta chain was seen only a few times. Antigen unknown. These data originate in a study of regulatory T cells in long-lasting Graves disease. With 4 bases clipped from V and 1 base from J, the junction kept 8 bases outside the gene matches. The CDR3 has 18 amino acids. Germline lookup yields CDR1 SGDLS and CDR2 YYNGEE. Study conclusions and caveats: TRBV28, TRBJ1-2 and TRBJ2-5 were segments that persistent disease favored. The persistent group shared around 3,000 public clonotypes, more than the 966 shared by new patients.

The time point here: newly diagnosed GD, antithyroid drugs for less than 3 months. Following extraction of RNA from PBMCs, that RNA was used to make the TCR library. To make TCR beta libraries, researchers used iRepertoire HTBI primers and Arm-PCR of CDR3 regions. TCRdb reprocessed the multiplex PCR reads via MiXCR and lists one record per CDR3 protein. The table shows about 220,000 distinct CDR3 sequences, with roughly 18% occurring only once. These same records also appear under a second study, on T cells in Graves' hyperthyroidism and ophthalmopathy. That study adds: Ophthalmopathy stood apart from stable hyperthyroidism in a 13 V-J model. Ophthalmopathy was predicted by the model a median of approximately 6 months ahead of onset.

This clonotype was sampled from a woman between 25 and 40 years old with Graves disease. This chain uses TRBV9 with TRBJ2-1, with 13 bases that match TRBD2. This specimen was peripheral blood mononuclear cells (PBMCs), taken at new diagnosis, from a patient treated with antithyroid drugs. In nucleotides, the CDR3 is TGTGCCAGCAGCATACGGACTAGCGGGGGAGGGTCCTACAATGAGCAGTTCTTC. It is translated as CASSIRTSGGGSYNEQFF.